A single sample is the source of the 10 T cell receptor beta chains below, sequenced in a study of radiotherapy plus CTLA-4 blockade in lung cancer. Libraries were prepared by immunoSEQ multiplex PCR; TCRdb keeps only in-frame clonotypes and omits some of them. Of about 49,000 clones in the sample, 73% were seen once. Specimen: peripheral blood, collected from a patient treated with radiotherapy plus ipilimumab. The receptor set was obtained from a human donor with non-small cell lung cancer who had a complete response to radiotherapy plus ipilimumab.

This clone showed up just once. The chain recombines TRBV5-6 with TRBJ1-2; TRBD1 might be the D (6 bases). Germline values: CDR1 SGHDT, CDR2 YYEEEE. Trimming cost V 5 bases and J 0 bases, with 11 bases left between them. The CDR3 runs to 14 residues. For the CDR3, the DNA is TGTGCCAGCAGAGAAGGACAGACTAACTATGGCTACACCTTC. Its translation is CASREGQTNYGYTF.

This clone was seen a few times. The V call is TRBV7-2, the J call TRBJ2-7; 8 bases map to TRBD2. After removal of 2 bases from V and 3 bases from J, the junction contained 9 bases not matched to a gene. CDR1 and CDR2 (germline): SGHTA, FQGNSA. The CDR3 has 16 residues. This CDR3 is CASSLSHSGASYEQYF. CDR3 nucleotides: TGTGCCAGCAGCTTAAGCCATAGCGGGGCCAGCTACGAGCAGTACTTC.

The J gene is TRBJ2-7, the V gene TRBV6-5, with D unclear. V dropped 7 bases and J dropped 2 bases, with 12 bases sitting between them. This CDR3 contains 13 residues. Germline CDR1 and CDR2: MNHEY and SVGAGI. This chain's CDR3 is CASTPGLAYEQYF. Here the CDR3 DNA reads TGTGCCAGCACCCCAGGCCTGGCCTACGAGCAGTACTTC.

This clone has a single count. V is TRBV6-5 and J is TRBJ2-7, with 8 positions matching TRBD1. The V and J ends lost 5 bases and 3 bases, in that order; junction bases with no gene match: 9. CDR1 is MNHEY, CDR2 SVGAGI, per germline. CDR3 size: 15 residues. The CDR3 is CASSPSGTGYYEQYF. The CDR3 coding sequence is TGTGCCAGCAGTCCGTCCGGGACAGGTTACTACGAGCAGTACTTC.

This chain joins TRBV4-1 and TRBJ1-5; 7 bases map to TRBD1. V dropped 3 bases and J dropped 6; count of bases not matched to a gene: 8. The CDR3 covers 15 residues. Per the germline V gene, CDR1 is MGHRA and CDR2 is YSYEKL. CDR3: CASSHEWTGGQPQHF. DNA for the CDR3: TGCGCCAGCAGCCACGAATGGACAGGCGGTCAGCCCCAGCATTTT.

This chain joins TRBV4-3 and TRBJ2-7; a possible D gene is TRBD2 (5 bases). V dropped 8 bases and J dropped 1 base, with 12 bases sitting between them. CDR1 and CDR2 (germline): LGHNA, YSLEER. The CDR3 length is 13 residues. The CDR3 region is CASSPGVSYEQYF. CDR3 nucleotide sequence: TGCGCCAGCTCTCCCGGGGTTTCCTACGAGCAGTACTTC.

This clone was observed a handful of times. The gene calls are TRBV28 and TRBJ2-4, with a possible D match to TRBD1 (6 bases). The CDR3 covers 13 residues. The V gene lost 4 bases and the J gene lost 8 bases, with 12 bases spanning the gap. Germline V gene lookup returns CDR1 MDHEN and CDR2 SYDVKM. CDR3 DNA: TGTGCCAGCAGTTCCAGGGGTTGGGACATTCAGTACTTC. Translation: CASSSRGWDIQYF.

The CDR3 DNA reads TGTGCCAGCTGGGGCGGGAGGGGTAATGAGCAGTTCTTC. Its protein product is CASWGGRGNEQFF. The chain employs TRBV6-6 and TRBJ2-1, with 9 bases that match TRBD2. The CDR3 spans 13 residues. With V trimmed by 8 bases and J by 7 bases, 6 bases remained unmatched. Germline V gene data show CDR1 as MNHNY and CDR2 as SVGAGI (reference sequence).

V is TRBV18 and J is TRBJ1-2; the D is unclear. Germline lookup yields CDR1 KGHSH and CDR2 LQKENI. CDR3 length: 16 amino acids. V shed 0 bases and J shed 4 bases, with 15 bases lying between them. DNA for the CDR3: TGTGCCAGCTCACCACCGGAGAAGGCAGTGGTCTATGGCTACACCTTC. Encoded protein: CASSPPEKAVVYGYTF.

V and J are TRBV20-1 and TRBJ1-5, with D unresolved. Germline V gives CDR1 DFQATT, CDR2 SNEGSKA (reference sequence). V dropped 8 bases and J dropped 7 bases, with 12 bases sitting between them. The CDR3 sequence is 11 residues long. The CDR3 loop reads CSFLGWQPQHF. CDR3 nucleotides: TGCAGTTTCCTCGGTTGGCAGCCCCAGCATTTT.